Below are 24 T cell receptor beta chains sequenced from a single sample in a study of T cells in localized non-small cell lung cancer. The protocol was immunoSEQ multiplex PCR, while the TCRdb copy is restricted to in-frame clones and leaves out a portion. The sample has some 64,000 clones, 85% to 90% seen once. The source was peripheral blood, collected before any cancer treatment. These TCRs come from a woman aged 35-75 years with stage I lung adenocarcinoma.

This sequence joins TRBV2 and TRBJ1-6, with a possible D match to TRBD1 (6 bases). V shed 7 bases and J shed 10 bases, with 23 bases lying between them. The germline V gene encodes CDR1 SNHLY and CDR2 FYNNEI. The CDR3 sequence is 16 residues long. The CDR3 DNA reads TGTGCCAGCAAGGCGGGGGCAGGTGGGAGTTGGTCACCCCTCCACTTT. Translated: CASKAGAGGSWSPLHF.

The J gene is TRBJ1-2, the V gene TRBV29-1; D remains ambiguous. Trimming removed 2 bases from V and 5 bases from J, with 15 bases in between. Germline CDR1 is SQVTM and CDR2 is ANQGSEA. The length of the CDR3 is 14 residues. CDR3: CSVESLVTGYGYTF. The CDR3 DNA reads as TGCAGCGTTGAATCCTTGGTGACGGGTTATGGCTACACCTTC.

V usage is TRBV7-8 and J usage is TRBJ1-2; maybe TRBD1 (6 bases). Germline V CDR1 and CDR2: SGHVS, FQNEAQ. This CDR3 is built from 13 residues. Trimming shortened V by 6 bases and J by 8 bases, and 16 bases separated the two germline ends. The CDR3 sequence: CASSPDRRDGYTF. CDR3 in DNA: TGTGCCAGCAGTCCCGACAGGAGAGACGGCTACACCTTC.

The genes are TRBV29-1 and TRBJ1-1; 7 nucleotides line up with TRBD1. The CDR3 length is 13 residues. V shed 7 bases, J shed 3 bases, and the junction held 8 bases outside the gene matches. The V gene's germline CDR1 is SQVTM and CDR2 ANQGSEA. DNA of the CDR3: TGCAGCGGTTACGACAGGGCCGACACTGAAGCTTTCTTT. It encodes CSGYDRADTEAFF.

J is TRBJ1-1 and V is TRBV29-1, with D possibly TRBD1 on 5 matching bases. Trimming stripped 5 bases from V and 0 bases from J, with 13 bases between. CDR1 is SQVTM, CDR2 ANQGSEA, per germline. CDR3 length: 14 amino acids. CDR3 protein: CSVLGQAMNTEAFF. DNA of the CDR3: TGCAGCGTTTTGGGGCAGGCCATGAACACTGAAGCTTTCTTT.

This clone was counted a single time. The CDR3, as DNA: TGTGCCAGCAGCTTACAGGGGGTAGGAGCTTTCTTT. It specifies CASSLQGVGAFF. The chain recombines TRBV5-4 with TRBJ1-1, with 8 nucleotides matching TRBD1. V dropped 2 bases and J dropped 10; count of bases not matched to a gene: 4. The CDR3 spans 12 residues. The germline V gene encodes CDR1 SGHNT and CDR2 YYREEE (reference sequence).

The V and J genes are TRBV28 and TRBJ1-4, with unresolved D. The V end lost 1 base, the J end lost 3 bases, and 6 bases lay between the germline ends. Germline CDR1 reads MDHEN; CDR2 reads SYDVKM. The CDR3 covers 14 residues. The CDR3 bases are TGTGCCAGCAGTTTATTACAGTCTAATGAAAAACTGTTTTTT. Protein sequence: CASSLLQSNEKLFF.

V usage is TRBV28 and J usage is TRBJ1-2, with 7 bases fitting TRBD1. Germline trimming cut 3 bases from V and 6 bases from J; bases unmatched to any gene: 7. The CDR3 sequence is 14 residues long. The germline V gene has CDR1 MDHEN and CDR2 SYDVKM. CDR3 in amino acids: CASSFSTGRDGYTF. In DNA form, the CDR3 reads TGTGCCAGCAGTTTTTCGACAGGGCGGGATGGCTACACCTTC.

CDR3 sequence: CASSLSLNQPQHF. CDR3 in DNA: TGTGCCAGCAGTTTATCGCTCAATCAGCCCCAGCATTTT. The chain carries TRBV27 and TRBJ1-5; D remains ambiguous. V was pared by 0 bases and J by 3 bases, with 3 bases between. The CDR3 has 13 residues. The germline gives CDR1 MNHEY, CDR2 SMNVEV (reference sequence).

This chain uses TRBV6-1 with TRBJ2-5, with 7 bases matching TRBD1. Germline V gives CDR1 MNHNS, CDR2 SASEGT. V lost 5 bases and J lost 5; bases outside the gene matches: 8. This CDR3 is built from 14 residues. The CDR3 loop is CASSSGGLGETQYF. The CDR3 nucleotides read TGTGCCAGCAGTTCAGGGGGTCTGGGCGAGACCCAGTACTTC.

The chain combines TRBV7-9 with TRBJ2-3; no reliable D call. The ends were cut back, 4 bases at V and 1 base at J, with 12 bases in the middle. Germline V gives CDR1 SEHNR, CDR2 FQNEAQ (reference sequence). CDR3 length: 15 residues. The CDR3 DNA is TGTGCCAGCAGCTATAGTCTCCTCGGCACAGATACGCAGTATTTT. Translated, it gives CASSYSLLGTDTQYF. The variable domain in full, with the rest retrieved from reference TRBV7-9 and TRBJ2-3, is DTGVSQNPRHKITKRGQNVTFRCDPISEHNRLYWYRQTLGQGPEFLTYFQNEAQLEKSRLLSDRFSAERPKGSFSTLEIQRTEQGDSAMYLCASSYSLLGTDTQYFGPGTRLTVL.

As DNA, the CDR3 is TGTGCCAGCAACCGCGAAGCGAACACTGAAGCTTTCTTT. Translated, it gives CASNREANTEAFF. The chain is built from TRBV7-9 and TRBJ1-1; D unresolved. The length of the CDR3 is 13 residues. Trimming removed 7 bases at V and 1 base at J, with 10 bases between. Germline V gene data show CDR1 as SEHNR and CDR2 as FQNEAQ (reference sequence).

The chain couples TRBV7-9 to TRBJ1-2, with D possibly being TRBD1 (5 bases). Trimming took 1 base from V and 0 from J, leaving 9 bases between them. CDR3 length: 15 amino acids. Germline assignment: CDR1 SEHNR and CDR2 FQNEAQ (reference sequence). The CDR3 DNA sequence: TGTGCCAGCAGCTTAGGCGGGGGTACTAACTATGGCTACACCTTC. Translating gives CASSLGGGTNYGYTF.

This clone is a singleton in its sample. The chain employs TRBV4-2 and TRBJ2-3; D call uncertain. Germline V gene sequence: CDR1 LGHNA, CDR2 YNFKEQ. The CDR3 covers 14 residues. Trimming stripped 3 bases from V and 4 bases from J, with 11 bases between. CDR3 DNA sequence: TGTGCCAGCAGCCATCAAATGGCGTCAGATACGCAGTATTTT. Protein: CASSHQMASDTQYF.

The chain recombines TRBV5-1 with TRBJ1-1; D is uncertain. The germline V gene encodes CDR1 SGHRS and CDR2 YFSETQ. The CDR3 runs 14 residues. V dropped 5 bases and J dropped 0 bases, with 11 bases sitting between them. This chain's CDR3 is CASRIDGMNTEAFF. The CDR3 DNA is TGCGCCAGCAGGATAGACGGCATGAACACTGAAGCTTTCTTT.

The V call is TRBV18, the J call TRBJ2-7; unclear D gene. Germline V gene sequence: CDR1 KGHSH, CDR2 LQKENI. The CDR3 sequence is 15 residues long. Trimming cost V 2 bases and J 3 bases, with 14 bases left between them. CDR3 bases: TGTGCCAGCTCACCAAACCCTCCAGAGATCTACGAGCAGTACTTC. This sequence encodes CASSPNPPEIYEQYF. Complete variable domain (other parts from reference TRBV18 and TRBJ2-7): NAGVMQNPRHLVRRRGQEARLRCSPMKGHSHVYWYRQLPEEGLKFMVYLQKENIIDESGMPKERFSAEFPKEGPSILRIQQVVRGDSAAYFCASSPNPPEIYEQYFGPGTRLTVT.

This chain connects TRBV7-2 to TRBJ2-6; D uncertain. The ends were cut back, 4 bases at V and 0 bases at J, with 10 bases in the middle. This CDR3 region has 16 residues. The germline V gene has CDR1 SGHTA and CDR2 FQGNSA. The CDR3 loop reads CASSSSTNSGANVLTF. DNA for the CDR3: TGTGCCAGCAGCTCCTCAACCAACTCTGGGGCCAACGTCCTGACTTTC.

The V and J genes are TRBV18 and TRBJ2-5; 7 bases are shared with TRBD1. J lost 2 bases, V lost 2 bases, and 8 bases had no gene match. The CDR3 spans 16 residues. Germline V gene lookup returns CDR1 KGHSH and CDR2 LQKENI. CDR3 nucleotides: TGTGCCAGCTCACCAACCCCTCTGGGACAGCAAGAGACCCAGTACTTC. Protein: CASSPTPLGQQETQYF.

In its sample, this clone was seen once. The same CDR3 can be traced to other DNA sequences in this sample. The V call is TRBV9, the J call TRBJ1-3; D unclear. The CDR3 runs to 15 residues. The germline V gene encodes CDR1 SGDLS and CDR2 YYNGEE. Trimming shortened V by 0 bases and J by 0 bases, and 7 bases separated the two germline ends. CDR3 protein: CASSVDGNSGNTIYF. The CDR3 DNA sequence: TGTGCCAGCAGCGTAGACGGAAACTCTGGAAACACCATATATTTT. Full variable domain (rest looked up from reference TRBV9 and TRBJ1-3): DSGVTQTPKHLITATGQRVTLRCSPRSGDLSVYWYQQSLDQGLQFLIQYYNGEERAKGNILERFSAQQFPDLHSELNLSSLELGDSALYFCASSVDGNSGNTIYFGEGSWLTVV.

The CDR3 sequence is CASTLTGETQYF. As DNA, the CDR3 is TGTGCCAGCACTTTAACGGGGGAGACCCAGTACTTC. The rearrangement links TRBV7-2 to TRBJ2-5; D may be TRBD2 (5 bases). This CDR3 has 12 residues. Germline assignment: CDR1 SGHTA and CDR2 FQGNSA. Trimming cost V 7 bases and J 5 bases, with 11 bases left between them.

This chain links TRBV5-1 with TRBJ2-3; 7 bases align to TRBD2. Germline CDR1 SGHRS, CDR2 YFSETQ. The J segment lost 0 bases and the V segment lost 4 bases, leaving 8 bases of the junction unmatched. The CDR3 is made up of 16 amino acids. The CDR3 DNA reads as TGCGCCAGCAGCCCAACGGCGGGGGACAGCACAGATACGCAGTATTTT. As protein: CASSPTAGDSTDTQYF.

The rearrangement joins TRBV18 to TRBJ1-2; 10 nucleotides align to TRBD1. The CDR3 runs to 15 residues. Germline V gene data show CDR1 as KGHSH and CDR2 as LQKENI. The J segment lost 4 bases and the V segment lost 6 bases, leaving 8 bases of the junction unmatched. Written as DNA, the CDR3 is TGTGCCAGCTCCCCGGGACAGGGGATTTTCTATGGCTACACCTTC. It codes for CASSPGQGIFYGYTF. Full variable domain (rest looked up from reference TRBV18 and TRBJ1-2): NAGVMQNPRHLVRRRGQEARLRCSPMKGHSHVYWYRQLPEEGLKFMVYLQKENIIDESGMPKERFSAEFPKEGPSILRIQQVVRGDSAAYFCASSPGQGIFYGYTFGSGTRLTVV.

This sequence joins TRBV6-6 and TRBJ1-5; TRBD1 matches at 11 bases. J gave up 6 bases and V 3 bases, and 1 base lay outside the gene matches. The CDR3 is 14 amino acids. The germline V gene has CDR1 MNHNY and CDR2 SVGAGI (reference sequence). The CDR3 spells CASSYGTGGQPQHF. CDR3 bases: TGTGCCAGCAGTTATGGGACAGGGGGTCAGCCCCAGCATTTT.

V and J are TRBV7-3 and TRBJ2-7; D may be TRBD2 (7 bases). CDR1 is SGHTA and CDR2 is FQGTGA in the germline V gene. Trimming cost V 2 bases and J 0 bases, with 11 bases left between them. The CDR3 consists of 15 residues. CDR3 DNA sequence: TGTGCCAGCAGCTTAGGCGGGGGCTTCTCCTACGAGCAGTACTTC. Its protein product is CASSLGGGFSYEQYF.